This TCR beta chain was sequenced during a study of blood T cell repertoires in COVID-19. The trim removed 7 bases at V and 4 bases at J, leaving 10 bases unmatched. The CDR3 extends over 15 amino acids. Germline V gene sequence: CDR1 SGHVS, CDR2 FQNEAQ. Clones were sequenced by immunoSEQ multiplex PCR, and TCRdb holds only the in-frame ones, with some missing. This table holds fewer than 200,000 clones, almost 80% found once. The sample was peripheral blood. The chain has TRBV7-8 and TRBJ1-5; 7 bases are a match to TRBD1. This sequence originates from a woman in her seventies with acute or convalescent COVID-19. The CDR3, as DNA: TGTGCCAGCACCGCGACAGGGAAGGGGAATCAGCCCCAGCATTTT. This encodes CASTATGKGNQPQHF. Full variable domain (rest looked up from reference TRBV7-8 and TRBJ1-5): GAGVSQSPRYKVAKRGQDVALRCDPISGHVSLFWYQQALGQGPEFLTYFQNEAQLDKSGLPSDRFFAERPEGSVSTLKIQRTQQEDSAVYLCASTATGKGNQPQHFGDGTRLSIL.